This T cell receptor (beta chain) was identified during a study of shared clonotypes between healthy human individuals. About this clone: Its specificity is unknown. Other DNA sequences from this sample encode an identical CDR3 as well.

The method was immunoSEQ multiplex PCR; TCRdb's version includes in-frame clones alone and lacks a portion of them. The table has more than 2 million clones, roughly 95% seen once. Overall study findings and caveats: The study's rarefaction showed incomplete sorted-subset sequencing despite large depth.

Material: naive CD4+ T cells sorted from blood. Documented subset: CD45RA+ positively selected. The TCR comes from a young man in good health.

The CDR3 DNA sequence: TGTGCCAGCACCCCCGGGGGCAGCTACGAGCAGTACTTC. It translates to CASTPGGSYEQYF. The chain employs TRBV28 and TRBJ2-7; tentatively, D is TRBD1 or TRBD2 (6 bases each). The CDR3 is 13 residues long. V was shortened by 7 bases and J by 3 bases, with 13 bases between the two germline ends. The germline V gene has CDR1 MDHEN and CDR2 SYDVKM. The full variable domain, completed using reference TRBV28 and TRBJ2-7, is DVKVTQSSRYLVKRTGEKVFLECVQDMDHENMFWYRQDPGLGLRLIYFSYDVKMKEKGDIPEGYSVSREKKERFSLILESASTNQTSMYLCASTPGGSYEQYFGPGTRLTVT.